This is a list of T cell receptor beta chains from one sample in a study of post-analysis software for immune sequencing data. TCRdb reprocessed the PCR reads via MiXCR and lists one record per CDR3 protein. The top ten clones hold roughly 5% of a sample with about 770,000 distinct CDR3 sequences, under 60% of them seen once. Input material: blood. The source of these receptors is a girl between 5 and 17 years old with multiple sclerosis. Each CDR3 is given with its conserved first and last residue. The D gene is left open where the match is weak. Clone size, where shown, is once, few, many, or a class for clones that have expanded.

V gene,clone size,J gene,D gene,CDR3 protein,CDR3 DNA
TRBV6-5,few,TRBJ2-7,-,CASSSGIGRAYEQYF,TGTGCCAGCAGTTCCGGTATCGGCAGGGCCTACGAGCAGTACTTC
TRBV28,-,TRBJ2-3,TRBD2,CASSPAGVPLTDTQYF,TGTGCCAGCAGCCCCGCGGGAGTACCCCTCACAGATACGCAGTATTTT
TRBV10-2,-,TRBJ2-7,-,CASSGGTNAYEQYF,TGCGCCAGCAGTGGCGGGACGAATGCCTACGAGCAGTACTTC
TRBV7-2,few,TRBJ2-7,-,CASSSYSGYEQYF,TGTGCCAGCAGCTCCTATAGCGGTTACGAGCAGTACTTC
TRBV5-1,-,TRBJ2-3,-,CASSLDGPTSTDTQYF,TGCGCCAGCAGCTTAGACGGGCCGACAAGCACAGATACGCAGTATTTT
TRBV11-1,few,TRBJ2-7,-,CASSLVRAYEQYF,TGTGCCAGCAGCTTAGTGCGGGCCTACGAGCAGTACTTC
TRBV5-1,few,TRBJ2-7,TRBD1,CASRAGTGAYEQYF,TGCGCCAGCCGTGCAGGGACAGGCGCCTACGAGCAGTACTTC
TRBV30,-,TRBJ1-1,-,CAWSVSLGGRASEAFF,TGTGCCTGGAGTGTCTCCTTGGGGGGTCGGGCGTCTGAAGCTTTCTTT
TRBV7-2,-,TRBJ2-7,-,CASSPSVPPLYEQYF,TGTGCCAGCAGCCCCTCGGTCCCACCTCTCTACGAGCAGTACTTC
TRBV11-1,-,TRBJ2-1,TRBD2,CASSAGLAELMSSYNEQFF,TGTGCCAGCAGCGCAGGACTAGCGGAGCTTATGAGCTCCTACAATGAGCAGTTCTTC
TRBV18,-,TRBJ2-5,TRBD1,CASSSRDRVHDQYF,TGTGCCAGCTCATCCCGGGACAGGGTCCACGACCAGTACTTC
TRBV11-2,once,TRBJ2-2,-,CASSRGPGELFF,TGTGCCAGCAGCCGAGGGCCCGGGGAGCTGTTTTTT
TRBV9,-,TRBJ2-3,-,CASSGRAYSTDTQYF,TGTGCCAGCAGCGGGCGGGCCTATTCCACAGATACGCAGTATTTT
TRBV29-1,few,TRBJ2-5,-,CSVALRLAFQETQYF,TGCAGCGTCGCACTGAGGCTAGCGTTTCAAGAGACCCAGTACTTC
TRBV20-1,-,TRBJ2-5,-,CSASRGVYQETQYF,TGCAGTGCTTCACGAGGCGTGTACCAAGAGACCCAGTACTTC
TRBV4-3,-,TRBJ1-6,-,CASSQDGPPISPLHF,TGCGCCAGCAGCCAAGATGGGCCACCAATTTCACCCCTCCACTTT
TRBV6-1,-,TRBJ2-4,-,CASSGPWDGPFGQYF,TGTGCCAGCAGTGGGCCGTGGGACGGACCTTTTGGGCAGTACTTC